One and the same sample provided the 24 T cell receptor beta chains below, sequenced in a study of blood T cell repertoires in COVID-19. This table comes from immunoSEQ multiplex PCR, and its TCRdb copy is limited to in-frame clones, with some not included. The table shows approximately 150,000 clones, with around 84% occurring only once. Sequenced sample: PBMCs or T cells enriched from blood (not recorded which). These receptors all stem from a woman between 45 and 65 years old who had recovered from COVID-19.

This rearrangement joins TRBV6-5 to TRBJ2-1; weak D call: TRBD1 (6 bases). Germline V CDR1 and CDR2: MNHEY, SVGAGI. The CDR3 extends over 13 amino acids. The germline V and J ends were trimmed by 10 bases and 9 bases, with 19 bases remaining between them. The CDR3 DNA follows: TGTGCCACCACAGGGCGGAGGAGCGCTGAGCAGTTCTTC. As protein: CATTGRRSAEQFF.

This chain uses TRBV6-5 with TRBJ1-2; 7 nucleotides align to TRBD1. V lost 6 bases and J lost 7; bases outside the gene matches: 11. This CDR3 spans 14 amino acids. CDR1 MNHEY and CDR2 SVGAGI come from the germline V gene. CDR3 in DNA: TGTGCCAGCAGCCAAGACAGGGTGGGCGGTGGCTACACCTTC. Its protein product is CASSQDRVGGGYTF.

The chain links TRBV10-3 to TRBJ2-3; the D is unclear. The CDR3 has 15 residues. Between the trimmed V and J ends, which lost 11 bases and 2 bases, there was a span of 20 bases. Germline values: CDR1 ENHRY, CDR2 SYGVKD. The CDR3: CASASPLDFTDTQYF. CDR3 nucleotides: TGTGCCTCTGCGTCACCGCTCGATTTCACAGATACGCAGTATTTT.

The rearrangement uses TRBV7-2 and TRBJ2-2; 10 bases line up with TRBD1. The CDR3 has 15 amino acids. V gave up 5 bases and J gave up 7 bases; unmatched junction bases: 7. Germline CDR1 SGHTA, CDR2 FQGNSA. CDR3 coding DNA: TGTGCCAGCAGCCCTGACAGGGGGCGCAGCGGGGAGCTGTTTTTT. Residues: CASSPDRGRSGELFF.

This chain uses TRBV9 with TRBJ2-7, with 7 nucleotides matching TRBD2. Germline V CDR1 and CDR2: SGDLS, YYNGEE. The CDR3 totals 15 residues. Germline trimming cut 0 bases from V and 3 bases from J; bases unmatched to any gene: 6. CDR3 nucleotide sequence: TGTGCCAGCAGCGTAGGAGGGGACTACCTCTACGAGCAGTACTTC. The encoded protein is CASSVGGDYLYEQYF.

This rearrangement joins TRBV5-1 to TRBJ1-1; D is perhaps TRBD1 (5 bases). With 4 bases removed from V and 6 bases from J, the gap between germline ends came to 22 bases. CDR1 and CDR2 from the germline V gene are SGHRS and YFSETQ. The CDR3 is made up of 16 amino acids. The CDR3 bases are TGCGCCAGCAGCCCATCCGGGGTACGGGGGTCCGCTGAAGCTTTCTTT. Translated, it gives CASSPSGVRGSAEAFF.

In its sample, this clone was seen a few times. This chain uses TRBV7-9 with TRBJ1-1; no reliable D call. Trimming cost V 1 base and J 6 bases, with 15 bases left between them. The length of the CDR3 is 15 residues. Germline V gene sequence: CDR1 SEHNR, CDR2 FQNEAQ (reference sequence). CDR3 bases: TGTGCCAGCAGCTTAGGAGGTCGGGGTGGCCCTGAAGCTTTCTTT. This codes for CASSLGGRGGPEAFF. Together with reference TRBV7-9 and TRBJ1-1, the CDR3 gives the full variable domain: DTGVSQNPRHKITKRGQNVTFRCDPISEHNRLYWYRQTLGQGPEFLTYFQNEAQLEKSRLLSDRFSAERPKGSFSTLEIQRTEQGDSAMYLCASSLGGRGGPEAFFGQGTRLTVV.

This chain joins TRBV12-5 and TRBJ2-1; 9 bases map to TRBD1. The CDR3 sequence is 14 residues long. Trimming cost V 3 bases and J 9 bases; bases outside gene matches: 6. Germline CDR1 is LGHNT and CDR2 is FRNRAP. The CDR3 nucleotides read TGTGCTAGTGGTTTCGGGGACAGGGTGAGTGAGCAGTTCTTC. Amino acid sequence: CASGFGDRVSEQFF.

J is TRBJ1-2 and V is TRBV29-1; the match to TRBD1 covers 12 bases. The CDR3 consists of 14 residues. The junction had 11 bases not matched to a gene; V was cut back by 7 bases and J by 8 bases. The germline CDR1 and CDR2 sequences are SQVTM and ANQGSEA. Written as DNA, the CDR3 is TGCAGCGCTTGGGGACAGGGGGCCTGGAAGGGCTACACCTTC. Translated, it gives CSAWGQGAWKGYTF.

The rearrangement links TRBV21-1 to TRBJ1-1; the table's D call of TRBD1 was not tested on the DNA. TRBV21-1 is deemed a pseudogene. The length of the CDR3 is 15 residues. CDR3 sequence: CASGHRTETNTEAFF. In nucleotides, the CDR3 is TGTGCCAGCGGCCATCGGACAGAAACGAACACTGAAGCTTTCTTT.

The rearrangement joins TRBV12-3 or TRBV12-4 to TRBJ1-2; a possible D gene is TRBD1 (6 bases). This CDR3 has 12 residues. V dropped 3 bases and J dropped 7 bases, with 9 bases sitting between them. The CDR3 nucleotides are TGTGCCAGCAGTTTCACAGGGTTTGGCTACACCTTC. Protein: CASSFTGFGYTF.

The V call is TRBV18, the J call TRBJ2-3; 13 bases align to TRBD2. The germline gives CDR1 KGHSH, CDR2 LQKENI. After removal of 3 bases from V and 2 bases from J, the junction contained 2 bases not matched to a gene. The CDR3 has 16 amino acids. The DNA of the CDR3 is TGTGCCAGCTCACCCGGACTAGCGGGGGTCACAGATACGCAGTATTTT. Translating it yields CASSPGLAGVTDTQYF.

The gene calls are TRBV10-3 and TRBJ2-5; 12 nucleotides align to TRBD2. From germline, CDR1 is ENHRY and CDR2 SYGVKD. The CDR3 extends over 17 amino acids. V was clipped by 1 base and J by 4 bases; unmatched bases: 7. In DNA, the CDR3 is TGTGCCATCAGTGAGTTCCTAGCGGGGGGGCCGGGAGAGACCCAGTACTTC. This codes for CAISEFLAGGPGETQYF.

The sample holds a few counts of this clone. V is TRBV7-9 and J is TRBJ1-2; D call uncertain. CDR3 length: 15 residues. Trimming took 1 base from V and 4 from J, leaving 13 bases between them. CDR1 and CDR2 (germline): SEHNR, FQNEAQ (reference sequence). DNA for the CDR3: TGTGCCAGCAGCTTAGATGCCGGGTTAATCTATGGCTACACCTTC. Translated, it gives CASSLDAGLIYGYTF.

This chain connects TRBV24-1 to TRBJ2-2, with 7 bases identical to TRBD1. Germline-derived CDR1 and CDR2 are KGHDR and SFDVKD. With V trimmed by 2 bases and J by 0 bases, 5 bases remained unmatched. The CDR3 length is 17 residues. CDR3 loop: CATSDSIGGPNTGELFF. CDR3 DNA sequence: TGTGCCACCAGTGATTCAATAGGGGGCCCGAACACCGGGGAGCTGTTTTTT.

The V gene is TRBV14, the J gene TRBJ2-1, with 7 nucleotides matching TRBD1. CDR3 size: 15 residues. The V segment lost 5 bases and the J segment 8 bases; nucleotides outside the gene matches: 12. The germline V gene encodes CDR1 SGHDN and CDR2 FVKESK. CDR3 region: CASSMGQRSPHEQFF. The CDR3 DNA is TGTGCCAGCAGCATGGGACAGCGTAGTCCACATGAGCAGTTCTTC. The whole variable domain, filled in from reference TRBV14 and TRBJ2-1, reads EAGVTQFPSHSVIEKGQTVTLRCDPISGHDNLYWYRRVMGKEIKFLLHFVKESKQDESGMPNNRFLAERTGGTYSTLKVQPAELEDSGVYFCASSMGQRSPHEQFFGPGTRLTVL.

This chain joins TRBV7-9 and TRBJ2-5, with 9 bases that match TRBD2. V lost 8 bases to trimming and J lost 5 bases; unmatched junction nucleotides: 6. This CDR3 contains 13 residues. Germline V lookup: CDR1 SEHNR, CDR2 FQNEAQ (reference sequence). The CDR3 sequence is CASRRGGRETQYF. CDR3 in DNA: TGTGCCAGCCGGCGGGGGGGACGGGAGACCCAGTACTTC.

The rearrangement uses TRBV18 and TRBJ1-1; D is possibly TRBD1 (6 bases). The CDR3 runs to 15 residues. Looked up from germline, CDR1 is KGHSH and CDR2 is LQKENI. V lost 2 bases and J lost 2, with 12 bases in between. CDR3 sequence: CASSPSTGSNTEAFF. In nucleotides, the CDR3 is TGTGCCAGCTCACCATCAACAGGGAGTAACACTGAAGCTTTCTTT.

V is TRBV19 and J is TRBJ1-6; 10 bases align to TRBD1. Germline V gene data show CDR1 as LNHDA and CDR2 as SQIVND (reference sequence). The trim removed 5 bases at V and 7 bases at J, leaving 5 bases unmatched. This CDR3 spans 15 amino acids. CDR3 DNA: TGTGCCAGTAGTCCCCGGACAGGGGGAAATTCACCCCTCCACTTT. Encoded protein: CASSPRTGGNSPLHF.

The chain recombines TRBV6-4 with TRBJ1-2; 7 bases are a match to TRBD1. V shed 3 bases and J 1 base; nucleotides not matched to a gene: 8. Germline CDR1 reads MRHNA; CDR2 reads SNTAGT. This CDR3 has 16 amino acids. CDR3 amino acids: CASSEAPAGGNYGYTF. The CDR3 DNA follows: TGTGCCAGCAGTGAAGCGCCGGCAGGGGGTAACTATGGCTACACCTTC.

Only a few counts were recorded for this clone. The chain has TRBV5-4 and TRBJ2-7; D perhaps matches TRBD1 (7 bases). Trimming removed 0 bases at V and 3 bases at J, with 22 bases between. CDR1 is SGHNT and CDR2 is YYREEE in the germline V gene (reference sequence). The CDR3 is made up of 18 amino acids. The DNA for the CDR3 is TGTGCCAGCAGCTTGGGAGGGCAGGGGGGATACAGGGGCTACGAGCAGTACTTC. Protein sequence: CASSLGGQGGYRGYEQYF.

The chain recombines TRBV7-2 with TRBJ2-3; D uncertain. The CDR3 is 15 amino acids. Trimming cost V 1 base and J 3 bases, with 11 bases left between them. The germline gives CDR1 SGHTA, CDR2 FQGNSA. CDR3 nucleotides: TGTGCCAGCAGCTTAGGTAACTCGAATACAGATACGCAGTATTTT. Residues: CASSLGNSNTDTQYF.

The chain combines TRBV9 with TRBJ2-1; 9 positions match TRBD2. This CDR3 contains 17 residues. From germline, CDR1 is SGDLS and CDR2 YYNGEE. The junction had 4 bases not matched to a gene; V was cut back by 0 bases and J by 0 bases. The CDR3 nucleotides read TGTGCCAGCAGCGTAGGGACTAGCGCTCCCTCCTACAATGAGCAGTTCTTC. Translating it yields CASSVGTSAPSYNEQFF. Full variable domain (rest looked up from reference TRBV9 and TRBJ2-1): DSGVTQTPKHLITATGQRVTLRCSPRSGDLSVYWYQQSLDQGLQFLIQYYNGEERAKGNILERFSAQQFPDLHSELNLSSLELGDSALYFCASSVGTSAPSYNEQFFGPGTRLTVL.

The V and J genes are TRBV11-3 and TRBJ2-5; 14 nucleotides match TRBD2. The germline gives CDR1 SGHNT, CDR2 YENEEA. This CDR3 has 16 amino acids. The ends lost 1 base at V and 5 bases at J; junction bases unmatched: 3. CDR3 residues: CASSLGTSGGLETQYF. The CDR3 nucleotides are TGTGCCAGCAGCTTAGGGACTAGCGGGGGGTTGGAGACCCAGTACTTC.